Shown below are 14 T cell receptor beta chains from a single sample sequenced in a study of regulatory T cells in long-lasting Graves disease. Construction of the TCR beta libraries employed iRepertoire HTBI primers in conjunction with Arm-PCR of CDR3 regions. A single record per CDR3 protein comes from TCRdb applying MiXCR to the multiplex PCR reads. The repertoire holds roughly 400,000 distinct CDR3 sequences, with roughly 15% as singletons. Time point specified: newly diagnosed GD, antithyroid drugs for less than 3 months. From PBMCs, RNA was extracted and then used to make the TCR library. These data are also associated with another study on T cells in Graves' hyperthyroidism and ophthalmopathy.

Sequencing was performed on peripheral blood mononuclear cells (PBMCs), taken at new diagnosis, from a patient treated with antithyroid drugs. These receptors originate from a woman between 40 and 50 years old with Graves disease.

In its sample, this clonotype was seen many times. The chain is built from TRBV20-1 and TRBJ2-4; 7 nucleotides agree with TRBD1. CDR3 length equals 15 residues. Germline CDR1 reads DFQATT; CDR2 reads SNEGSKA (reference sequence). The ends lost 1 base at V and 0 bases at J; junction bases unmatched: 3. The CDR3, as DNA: TGCAGTGCTAGAGGGGACAGCCTAGCCAAAAACATTCAGTACTTC. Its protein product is CSARGDSLAKNIQYF.

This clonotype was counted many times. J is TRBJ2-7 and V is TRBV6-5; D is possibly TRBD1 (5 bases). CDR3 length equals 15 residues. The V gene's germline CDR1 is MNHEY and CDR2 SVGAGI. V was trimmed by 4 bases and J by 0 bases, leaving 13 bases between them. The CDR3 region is CASSWVTGYSYEQYF. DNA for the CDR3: TGTGCCAGCAGTTGGGTTACAGGCTACTCCTACGAGCAGTACTTC.

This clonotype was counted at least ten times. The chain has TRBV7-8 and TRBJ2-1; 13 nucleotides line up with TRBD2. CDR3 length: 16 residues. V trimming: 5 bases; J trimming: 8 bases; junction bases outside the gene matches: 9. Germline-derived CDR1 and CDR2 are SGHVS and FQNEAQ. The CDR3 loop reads CASSPTTSGRIDEQFF. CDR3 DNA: TGTGCCAGCAGCCCCACGACTAGCGGGAGGATCGATGAGCAGTTCTTC.

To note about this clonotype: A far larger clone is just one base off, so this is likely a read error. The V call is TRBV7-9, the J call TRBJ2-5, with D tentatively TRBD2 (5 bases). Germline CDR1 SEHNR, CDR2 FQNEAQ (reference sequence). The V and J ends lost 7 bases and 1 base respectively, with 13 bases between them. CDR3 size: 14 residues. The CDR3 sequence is CASNPNSGQETQYF. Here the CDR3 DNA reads TGTGCCAGCAATCCTAACAGCGGCCAAGAGACCCAGTACTTC.

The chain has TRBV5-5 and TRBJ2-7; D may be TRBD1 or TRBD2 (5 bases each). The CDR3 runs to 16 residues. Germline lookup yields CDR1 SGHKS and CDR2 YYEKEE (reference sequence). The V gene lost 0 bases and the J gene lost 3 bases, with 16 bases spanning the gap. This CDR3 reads CASSLGLGVSGYEQYF. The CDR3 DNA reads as TGTGCCAGCAGCTTGGGGTTGGGGGTGAGCGGCTACGAGCAGTACTTC.

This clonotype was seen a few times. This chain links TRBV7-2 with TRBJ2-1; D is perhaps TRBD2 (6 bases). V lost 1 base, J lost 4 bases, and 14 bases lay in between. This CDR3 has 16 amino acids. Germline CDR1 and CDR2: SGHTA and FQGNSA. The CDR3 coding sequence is TGTGCCAGCAGCTTAGTGGCGCGGGGAATATACAATGAGCAGTTCTTC. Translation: CASSLVARGIYNEQFF.

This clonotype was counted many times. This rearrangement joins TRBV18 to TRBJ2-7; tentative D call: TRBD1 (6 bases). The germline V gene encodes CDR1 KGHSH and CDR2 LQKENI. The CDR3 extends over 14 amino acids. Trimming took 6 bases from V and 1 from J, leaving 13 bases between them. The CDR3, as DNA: TGTGCCAGCTCCCAAATACAGGGTTCCTACGAGCAGTACTTC. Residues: CASSQIQGSYEQYF.

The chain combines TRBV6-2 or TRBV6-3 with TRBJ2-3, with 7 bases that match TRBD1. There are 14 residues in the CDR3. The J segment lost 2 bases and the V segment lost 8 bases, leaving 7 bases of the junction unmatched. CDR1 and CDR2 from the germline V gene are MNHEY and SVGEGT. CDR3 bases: TGTGCCAGCGAGGGGGACAGAGACACAGATACGCAGTATTTT. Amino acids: CASEGDRDTDTQYF.

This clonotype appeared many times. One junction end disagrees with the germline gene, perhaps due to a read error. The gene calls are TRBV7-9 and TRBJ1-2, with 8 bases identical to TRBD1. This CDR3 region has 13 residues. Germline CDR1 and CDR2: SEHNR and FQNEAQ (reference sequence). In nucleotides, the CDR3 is TGTGCCAGCAGTTTAGGACAGGGCGATGGCTACACCTTC. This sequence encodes CASSLGQGDGYTF.

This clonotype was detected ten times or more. CDR3 protein: CASSLRVAGGQETQYF. CDR3 sequence (DNA): TGTGCCAGCAGCTTAAGGGTAGCGGGAGGACAAGAGACCCAGTACTTC. The V call is TRBV7-3, the J call TRBJ2-5, with 10 positions matching TRBD2. This CDR3 has 16 amino acids. Germline V gives CDR1 SGHTA, CDR2 FQGTGA. V gave up 1 base and J gave up 2 bases; unmatched junction bases: 4.

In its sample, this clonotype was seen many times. The CDR3 is CASGNRGSDTQYF. CDR3 nucleotides: TGTGCTAGTGGGAACAGGGGTTCAGATACGCAGTATTTT. This chain connects TRBV12-5 to TRBJ2-3; TRBD1 matches at 7 bases. The length of the CDR3 is 13 residues. The germline V gene encodes CDR1 LGHNT and CDR2 FRNRAP. With V trimmed by 6 bases and J by 4 bases, 4 bases remained unmatched.

CDR3 coding DNA: TGCGCCAGCAGCTCGGACACGGGCGGATATGGCTACACCTTC. Its protein is CASSSDTGGYGYTF. V is TRBV5-1 and J is TRBJ1-2; D might be TRBD1 (5 bases). Germline V gene data show CDR1 as SGHRS and CDR2 as YFSETQ. CDR3 length: 14 amino acids. V shed 3 bases and J shed 5 bases, with 14 bases lying between them.

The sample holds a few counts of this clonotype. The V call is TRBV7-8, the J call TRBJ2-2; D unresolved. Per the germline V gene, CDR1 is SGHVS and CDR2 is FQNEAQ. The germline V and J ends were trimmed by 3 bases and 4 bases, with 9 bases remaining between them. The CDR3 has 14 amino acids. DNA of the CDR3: TGTGCCAGCAGCTTCCCTTCGCCCACCGGGGAGCTGTTTTTT. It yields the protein CASSFPSPTGELFF.

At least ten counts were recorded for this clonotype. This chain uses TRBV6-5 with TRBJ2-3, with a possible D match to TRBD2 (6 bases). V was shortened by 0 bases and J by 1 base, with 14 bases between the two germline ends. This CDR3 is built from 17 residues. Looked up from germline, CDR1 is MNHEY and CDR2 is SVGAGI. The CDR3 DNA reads TGTGCCAGCAGTTACTCGACCCCGGGAGTGGGCACAGATACGCAGTATTTT. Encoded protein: CASSYSTPGVGTDTQYF.